These 23 T cell receptor beta chains were all obtained from the same sample, sequenced in a study of cytomegalovirus exposure and HLA in healthy donors (dated by TCRdb to between 2016 and 2019). The library was built by means of the immunoSEQ multiplex PCR assay. For the multiplex PCR, a mixture combining 60 forward primers for TCR Vbeta segments and 13 reverse primers for TCR Jbeta segments was used. Drawn from immuneACCESS, this table holds only the in-frame rearrangements with V and J called that TCRdb kept. Clones are partly lost; checked studies trace under half to an unresolved V gene and leave the rest unexplained. This sample gives some 110,000 clones in total; about an eighth of them show up just once. The top ten clonotypes cover 16% of the sample. The sequenced material came from PBMCs. The receptors originated from a man between 40 and 49 years old in good health and CMV-seropositive.

The rearrangement joins TRBV7-2 to TRBJ2-5; TRBD1 matches 9 bases. Germline V gives CDR1 SGHTA, CDR2 FQGNSA. The V and J ends lost 5 bases and 5 bases, in that order; junction bases with no gene match: 12. The CDR3 is 16 residues long. The CDR3 DNA follows: TGTGCCAGCAGCCCCGGCTGGGACAGGGTAGGGGAGACCCAGTACTTC. Translation gives CASSPGWDRVGETQYF.

A word on this clone: Its ends do not fully match the called genes, so a read error is possible. The chain employs TRBV6-1 and TRBJ1-2, with D perhaps matching TRBD1 (5 bases). The CDR3 covers 13 residues. Germline V gene data show CDR1 as MNHNS and CDR2 as SASEGT. Here the CDR3 DNA reads TGTGCCAGCAGTGAAGCGATTAGAGACAGCCTACTATTC. This encodes CASSEAIRDSLLF.

This chain connects TRBV7-6 to TRBJ2-5; D might be TRBD2 (6 bases). Trimming pared 2 bases from V and 10 bases from J, leaving 11 bases between. Germline V gene lookup returns CDR1 SGHVS and CDR2 FNYEAQ. CDR3 length: 12 amino acids. CDR3 in DNA: TGTGCCAGCAGCTTACTGCCGGGACTCCAGTACTTC. Its translation is CASSLLPGLQYF.

The sample holds a few counts of this clone. The chain couples TRBV2 to TRBJ2-1; a possible D gene is TRBD2 (5 bases). Germline-derived CDR1 and CDR2 are SNHLY and FYNNEI. The V and J ends lost 4 bases and 0 bases respectively, with 13 bases between them. CDR3 length: 16 residues. This chain's CDR3 is CASSALGISSYNEQFF. In DNA, the CDR3 is TGTGCCAGCAGTGCACTCGGGATTAGCTCCTACAATGAGCAGTTCTTC. The full variable domain, with the rest looked up from reference TRBV2 and TRBJ2-1, is EPEVTQTPSHQVTQMGQEVILRCVPISNHLYFYWYRQILGQKVEFLVSFYNNEISEKSEIFDDQFSVERPDGSNFTLKIRSTKLEDSAMYFCASSALGISSYNEQFFGPGTRLTVL.

This clone has only a few counts. The chain recombines TRBV19 with TRBJ1-1, with a tentative D call TRBD1 (5 bases). This CDR3 is built from 13 residues. V dropped 7 bases and J dropped 3 bases, with 12 bases sitting between them. Germline lookup yields CDR1 LNHDA and CDR2 SQIVND (reference sequence). CDR3 protein: CASNGGVHTEAFF. CDR3 in DNA: TGTGCCAGTAATGGAGGGGTGCACACTGAAGCTTTCTTT.

CDR3: CASRGTTNEQFF. The DNA of the CDR3 is TGTGCCAGTAGGGGGACAACAAATGAGCAGTTCTTC. V gene TRBV19 combines with J gene TRBJ2-1; D is possibly TRBD1 (6 bases). The CDR3 has 12 residues. Germline V gene data show CDR1 as LNHDA and CDR2 as SQIVND (reference sequence). The ends were cut back, 6 bases at V and 7 bases at J, with 10 bases in the middle.

This clone has a handful of counts. V is TRBV19 and J is TRBJ1-1; D not resolved. Germline values: CDR1 LNHDA, CDR2 SQIVND (reference sequence). This CDR3 has 13 residues. Trimming left V 6 bases short and J 1 base short, with 9 bases between. CDR3 in DNA: TGTGCCAGTAGCCCCACACAGAACACTGAAGCTTTCTTT. As protein: CASSPTQNTEAFF.

The chain joins TRBV7-2 to TRBJ2-6; D may be TRBD2 (6 bases). The CDR3 has 15 amino acids. The V gene lost 4 bases and the J gene lost 4 bases, with 11 bases spanning the gap. CDR1 SGHTA and CDR2 FQGNSA come from the germline V gene. For the CDR3, the DNA is TGTGCCAGCAGCTCTGGAGGGTCCGGGGCCAACGTCCTGACTTTC. Protein: CASSSGGSGANVLTF.

This clone was counted only a few times. This chain links TRBV19 with TRBJ2-1; 12 bases are shared with TRBD2. Germline CDR1 is LNHDA and CDR2 is SQIVND (reference sequence). This CDR3 region has 15 residues. V trimming: 10 bases; J trimming: 0 bases; junction bases outside the gene matches: 4. CDR3 DNA sequence: TGTGCCACCGGACTAGCGGGAAGCTCCTACAATGAGCAGTTCTTC. It codes for CATGLAGSSYNEQFF.

Only a few counts were recorded for this clone. CDR3 sequence reads: CASSIPPDRGTDTQYF. The CDR3 nucleotides read TGTGCCAGTAGTATCCCTCCGGACAGGGGAACAGATACGCAGTATTTT. V gene TRBV19 combines with J gene TRBJ2-3; TRBD1 aligns across 9 bases. The V segment lost 3 bases and the J segment 3 bases; nucleotides outside the gene matches: 7. The CDR3 has 16 amino acids. The germline gives CDR1 LNHDA, CDR2 SQIVND (reference sequence). Using reference TRBV19 and TRBJ2-3 for the parts outside the CDR3, the full variable domain is DGGITQSPKYLFRKEGQNVTLSCEQNLNHDAMYWYRQDPGQGLRLIYYSQIVNDFQKGDIAEGYSVSREKKESFPLTVTSAQKNPTAFYLCASSIPPDRGTDTQYFGPGTRLTVL.

This chain joins TRBV5-4 and TRBJ2-7; 10 bases agree with TRBD1. Germline V lookup: CDR1 SGHNT, CDR2 YYREEE (reference sequence). The CDR3 consists of 15 residues. J lost 7 bases, V lost 0 bases, and 7 bases had no gene match. The CDR3 DNA reads TGTGCCAGCAGCTTGGTGACAGGGGGCCCTCAGGAGCAGTACTTC. Protein sequence: CASSLVTGGPQEQYF.

The CDR3 DNA reads TGTGCCAGTAGTATAGGCAGCGGAATCCCTGAAAAACTGTTTTTT. Amino acid sequence: CASSIGSGIPEKLFF. The rearrangement joins TRBV19 to TRBJ1-4; D remains ambiguous. Germline V CDR1 and CDR2: LNHDA, SQIVND (reference sequence). CDR3 length: 15 amino acids. Trimming pared 1 base from V and 7 bases from J, leaving 13 bases between.

This clone turned up a few times. The chain uses TRBV6-4 and TRBJ1-5; no clear D gene. The V gene's germline CDR1 is MRHNA and CDR2 SNTAGT. The CDR3 loop spans 13 amino acids. Trimming took off 4 bases at V and 4 bases at J, with 8 bases between the two ends. CDR3 loop: CASSVENNQPQHF. The CDR3 nucleotides are TGTGCCAGCAGTGTGGAGAATAATCAGCCCCAGCATTTT.

The CDR3: CASSPPGSRNEQYF. CDR3 sequence (DNA): TGTGCCAGCTCACCTCCCGGGTCGAGGAACGAGCAGTACTTC. This chain connects TRBV18 to TRBJ2-7; D gene ambiguous. The CDR3 is 14 amino acids. Trimming stripped 3 bases from V and 5 bases from J, with 14 bases between. Germline assignment: CDR1 KGHSH and CDR2 LQKENI.

The chain couples TRBV5-6 to TRBJ1-2; D unclear. Trimming stripped 2 bases from V and 1 base from J, with 6 bases between. The germline gives CDR1 SGHDT, CDR2 YYEEEE. This CDR3 is built from 13 residues. In DNA form, the CDR3 reads TGTGCCAGCAGCTTAATGAGTAACTATGGCTACACCTTC. Encoded protein: CASSLMSNYGYTF.

A few counts support this clone. This chain connects TRBV5-1 to TRBJ2-1; 14 positions agree with TRBD2. The germline gives CDR1 SGHRS, CDR2 YFSETQ. Trimming removed 1 base from V and 7 bases from J; junction bases left unmatched: 10. This CDR3 is built from 18 residues. CDR3 loop: CASSLLPGLAGVGNEQFF. The CDR3 nucleotides are TGCGCCAGCAGCTTGTTGCCGGGACTAGCGGGAGTGGGTAATGAGCAGTTCTTC.

In DNA form, the CDR3 reads TGTGCCAGCAGTCAGGGACAGGGCCCGATTAATGAAAAACTGTTTTTT. Its protein is CASSQGQGPINEKLFF. This chain joins TRBV28 and TRBJ1-4, with 9 bases fitting TRBD1. The CDR3 consists of 16 residues. Germline V CDR1 and CDR2: MDHEN, SYDVKM. V shed 5 bases, J shed 4 bases, and the junction held 8 bases outside the gene matches.

The V gene is TRBV11-2, the J gene TRBJ2-5; TRBD2 aligns across 10 bases. The germline CDR1 and CDR2 sequences are SGHAT and FQNNGV. The CDR3 runs 18 residues. V gave up 5 bases and J gave up 5 bases; unmatched junction bases: 17. As DNA, the CDR3 is TGTGCCAGCAGCCCCCGCAGGGGGAGCGGGAGGGCCGGTGAGACCCAGTACTTC. It specifies CASSPRRGSGRAGETQYF.

In this sample, this clone turned up once. The rearrangement links TRBV19 to TRBJ2-3, with 11 bases matching TRBD2. This CDR3 has 15 residues. The germline V gene encodes CDR1 LNHDA and CDR2 SQIVND (reference sequence). The trim removed 7 bases at V and 2 bases at J, leaving 5 bases unmatched. The CDR3 nucleotides are TGTGCCAGTAAGGGGACTAGCGGTTCCACAGATACGCAGTATTTT. Amino acid sequence: CASKGTSGSTDTQYF.

The chain joins TRBV6-5 to TRBJ1-2; the D is unclear. CDR1 MNHEY and CDR2 SVGAGI come from the germline V gene. The CDR3 sequence is 12 residues long. The V end lost 4 bases, the J end lost 4 bases, and 7 bases lay between the germline ends. This CDR3 reads CASSSGSYGYTF. The CDR3, as DNA: TGTGCCAGCAGTTCGGGGTCCTATGGCTACACCTTC.

This clone came up a few times. The chain carries TRBV7-9 and TRBJ2-7, with TRBD1 matching 7 bases. CDR1 is SEHNR, CDR2 FQNEAQ, per germline (reference sequence). J was trimmed by 2 bases and V by 1 base; bases with no gene match: 2. This CDR3 spans 14 amino acids. In DNA form, the CDR3 reads TGTGCCAGCAGCTTAGGACAGGGTGCCTACGAGCAGTACTTC. Its protein product is CASSLGQGAYEQYF.

This clone was detected a few times. The J gene is TRBJ1-1, the V gene TRBV5-6, with 9 bases fitting TRBD1. From germline, CDR1 is SGHDT and CDR2 YYEEEE. The V segment lost 3 bases and the J segment 5 bases; nucleotides outside the gene matches: 14. The CDR3 consists of 17 residues. DNA of the CDR3: TGTGCCAGCAGCTATGGGACAGGGTCAGTCGGAAAAACTGAAGCTTTCTTT. Its protein is CASSYGTGSVGKTEAFF.

This clone was detected a few times. V usage is TRBV11-2 and J usage is TRBJ2-2, with D possibly TRBD2 on 6 matching bases. V was shortened by 5 bases and J by 1 base, with 11 bases between the two germline ends. Germline CDR1 reads SGHAT; CDR2 reads FQNNGV. The CDR3 has 15 amino acids. The CDR3 protein is CASSLGLLNTGELFF. DNA for the CDR3: TGTGCCAGCAGCCTTGGACTACTGAACACCGGGGAGCTGTTTTTT.